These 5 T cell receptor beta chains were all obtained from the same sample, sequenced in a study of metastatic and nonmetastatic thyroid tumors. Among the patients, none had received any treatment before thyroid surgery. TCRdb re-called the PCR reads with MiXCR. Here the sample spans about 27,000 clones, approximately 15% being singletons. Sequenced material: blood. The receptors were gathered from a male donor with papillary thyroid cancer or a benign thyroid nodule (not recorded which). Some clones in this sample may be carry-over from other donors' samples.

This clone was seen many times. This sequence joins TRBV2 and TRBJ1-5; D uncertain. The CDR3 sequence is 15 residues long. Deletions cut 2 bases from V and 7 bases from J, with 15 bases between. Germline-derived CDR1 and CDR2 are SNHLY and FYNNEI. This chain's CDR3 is CASSETMAERQPQHF. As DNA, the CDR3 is TGTGCCAGCAGTGAAACAATGGCCGAAAGGCAGCCCCAGCATTTT.

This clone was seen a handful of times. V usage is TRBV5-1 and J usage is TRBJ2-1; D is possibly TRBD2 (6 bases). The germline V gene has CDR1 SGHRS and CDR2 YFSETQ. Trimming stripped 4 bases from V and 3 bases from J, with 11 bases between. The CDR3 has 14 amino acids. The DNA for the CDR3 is TGCGCCAGCAGCGGCTGGGACTTCTACAATGAGCAGTTCTTC. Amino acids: CASSGWDFYNEQFF. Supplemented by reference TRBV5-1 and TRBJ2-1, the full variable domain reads KAGVTQTPRYLIKTRGQQVTLSCSPISGHRSVSWYQQTPGQGLQFLFEYFSETQRNKGNFPGRFSGRQFSNSRSEMNVSTLELGDSALYLCASSGWDFYNEQFFGPGTRLTVL.

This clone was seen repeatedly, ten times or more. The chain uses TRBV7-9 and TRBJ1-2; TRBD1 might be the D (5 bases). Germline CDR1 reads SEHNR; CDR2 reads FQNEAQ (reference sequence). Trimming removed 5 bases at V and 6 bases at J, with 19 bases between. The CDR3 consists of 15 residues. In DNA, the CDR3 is TGTGCCAGCAGCCCCTCGGACATCTTAAGCAATGGCTACACCTTC. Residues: CASSPSDILSNGYTF.

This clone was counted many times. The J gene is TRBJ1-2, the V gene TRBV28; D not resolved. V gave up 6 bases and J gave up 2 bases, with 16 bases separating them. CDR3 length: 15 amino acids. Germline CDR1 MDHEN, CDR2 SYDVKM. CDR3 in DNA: TGTGCCAGCAGCTCACTCTGGGGAGGAAACTATGGCTACACCTTC. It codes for CASSSLWGGNYGYTF.

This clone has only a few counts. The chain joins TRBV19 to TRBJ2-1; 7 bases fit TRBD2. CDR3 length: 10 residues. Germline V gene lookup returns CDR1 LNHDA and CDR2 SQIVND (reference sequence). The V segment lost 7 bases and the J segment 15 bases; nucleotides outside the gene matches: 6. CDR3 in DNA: TGTGCCAGTATCGGGAGGTCCATGTTCTTC. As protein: CASIGRSMFF.